This T cell receptor (beta chain) was recovered during a study of Ad26.COV2.S vaccination and SARS-CoV-2 variants. Clones were sequenced by immunoSEQ multiplex PCR, and TCRdb holds only the in-frame ones, with some missing. The repertoire includes hundreds of thousands of clones, 88% of them detected once, and around 6.4% sits in the top ten. The germline V gene encodes CDR1 LNHDA and CDR2 SQIVND (reference sequence). Trimming shortened V by 4 bases and J by 1 base, and 6 bases separated the two germline ends. The CDR3 runs 13 residues. Treatment here: roughly 18 received Ad26.COV2.S at low or high dose, single or two shots; five or six received placebo; per-sample allocation not given. Samples were taken on day 63 after the first vaccine or placebo injection.

The gene calls are TRBV19 and TRBJ2-3, with a tentative D call TRBD2 (5 bases). The source material was peripheral blood, sampled in a trial of Ad26.COV2.S vaccine versus placebo. This sequence originates from a person between 18 and 65 years old who received the Ad26.COV2.S COVID-19 vaccine or a placebo. CDR3: CASSSGRTDTQYF. The CDR3 DNA reads TGTGCCAGTAGTAGCGGGCGCACAGATACGCAGTATTTT.